These 12 T cell receptor beta chains share one sample of origin, sequenced in a study of shared clonotypes between healthy human individuals. TCRdb's copy holds only in-frame clones and misses some; the assay was immunoSEQ multiplex PCR. The repertoire includes roughly 1.5 million clones, 95% to 99% of them detected once, and about 0.45% sits in the top ten. Sequencing input: naive CD4+ T cells sorted from blood. Subset reported: CD45RA+ positively selected. These receptors originate from a man aged 30-40 years in good health.

The chain employs TRBV10-3 and TRBJ2-3; 7 bases agree with TRBD2. CDR1 is ENHRY, CDR2 SYGVKD, per germline. The ends lost 6 bases at V and 4 bases at J; junction bases unmatched: 10. The CDR3 extends over 15 amino acids. The CDR3 DNA reads TGTGCCATCAGGCCACGGGGCGGGAGTGCAGATACGCAGTATTTT. This translates into CAIRPRGGSADTQYF.

The chain is built from TRBV7-9 and TRBJ2-3; 13 bases are a match to TRBD2. Germline CDR1 SEHNR, CDR2 FQNEAQ (reference sequence). The CDR3 spans 18 residues. V trimming: 6 bases; J trimming: 1 base; junction bases outside the gene matches: 10. CDR3 amino acids: CASRTPGLAGDGTDTQYF. For the CDR3, the DNA is TGTGCCAGCAGAACACCCGGACTAGCGGGAGATGGCACAGATACGCAGTATTTT.

The chain recombines TRBV28 with TRBJ2-5, with D possibly being TRBD1 (5 bases). Trimming pared 5 bases from V and 2 bases from J, leaving 6 bases between. This CDR3 has 12 amino acids. Germline V gene sequence: CDR1 MDHEN, CDR2 SYDVKM. The CDR3 DNA sequence: TGTGCCAGCAGTAACAGGCAAGAGACCCAGTACTTC. It codes for CASSNRQETQYF.

The rearrangement links TRBV9 to TRBJ2-3, with TRBD2 matching over 7 bases. With 4 bases clipped from V and 1 base from J, the junction kept 12 bases outside the gene matches. The germline V gene has CDR1 SGDLS and CDR2 YYNGEE. This CDR3 is 17 amino acids long. CDR3 bases: TGTGCCAGCAGCACCACTAGATTTGGGGGGGGCACAGATACGCAGTATTTT. This encodes CASSTTRFGGGTDTQYF. The variable domain in full, completed from reference TRBV9 and TRBJ2-3, reads DSGVTQTPKHLITATGQRVTLRCSPRSGDLSVYWYQQSLDQGLQFLIQYYNGEERAKGNILERFSAQQFPDLHSELNLSSLELGDSALYFCASSTTRFGGGTDTQYFGPGTRLTVL.

The CDR3 here is CASSARLAGVGNEQFF. CDR3 DNA sequence: TGTGCCAGCAGCGCAAGACTAGCGGGAGTAGGCAATGAGCAGTTCTTC. The J gene is TRBJ2-1, the V gene TRBV7-2, with TRBD2 identical over 12 bases. CDR3 length: 16 amino acids. The V and J ends lost 5 bases and 6 bases, in that order; junction bases with no gene match: 8. In germline, CDR1 is SGHTA, CDR2 FQGNSA.

The chain joins TRBV7-2 to TRBJ1-2; D is unclear. V was cut by 0 bases and J by 1 base, with 6 bases left in between. Germline assignment: CDR1 SGHTA and CDR2 FQGNSA. The CDR3 is 14 amino acids. CDR3 sequence reads: CASSLAEINYGYTF. Here the CDR3 DNA reads TGTGCCAGCAGCTTAGCTGAGATTAACTATGGCTACACCTTC.

The chain uses TRBV28 and TRBJ2-1, with D unclear. Trimming cost V 6 bases and J 7 bases, with 10 bases left between them. CDR3 length equals 12 residues. The germline CDR1 and CDR2 sequences are MDHEN and SYDVKM. Written as DNA, the CDR3 is TGTGCCAGCAGCCCCTGGGCGAATGAGCAGTTCTTC. Its translation: CASSPWANEQFF. Filled out from reference TRBV28 and TRBJ2-1, the complete variable domain reads DVKVTQSSRYLVKRTGEKVFLECVQDMDHENMFWYRQDPGLGLRLIYFSYDVKMKEKGDIPEGYSVSREKKERFSLILESASTNQTSMYLCASSPWANEQFFGPGTRLTVL.

The chain has TRBV4-3 and TRBJ1-4; D unclear. The CDR3 is 15 amino acids. V was clipped by 4 bases and J by 6 bases, with 15 bases between them. Germline lookup yields CDR1 LGHNA and CDR2 YSLEER. The CDR3 is CASSRTGERDEKLFF. CDR3 DNA: TGCGCCAGCAGCCGTACCGGGGAACGAGATGAAAAACTGTTTTTT.

The chain links TRBV28 to TRBJ2-7; TRBD2 aligns across 10 bases. Germline CDR1 is MDHEN and CDR2 is SYDVKM. The CDR3 consists of 16 residues. V gave up 5 bases and J gave up 1 base; unmatched junction bases: 8. As DNA, the CDR3 is TGTGCCAGCAGTGCCTTTAGCGGGAGGTCTTCCTACGAGCAGTACTTC. Translating it yields CASSAFSGRSSYEQYF.

This chain connects TRBV7-2 to TRBJ1-5; tentatively, D is TRBD1 (5 bases). CDR3 length: 14 amino acids. Trimming removed 8 bases from V and 5 bases from J, with 16 bases in between. Germline V gene sequence: CDR1 SGHTA, CDR2 FQGNSA. CDR3 sequence: CASQLRADYQPQHF. The CDR3 DNA reads TGTGCCAGCCAACTCAGGGCAGACTATCAGCCCCAGCATTTT. The full variable domain, completed using reference TRBV7-2 and TRBJ1-5, is GAGVSQSPSNKVTEKGKDVELRCDPISGHTALYWYRQSLGQGLEFLIYFQGNSAPDKSGLPSDRFSAERTGGSVSTLTIQRTQQEDSAVYLCASQLRADYQPQHFGDGTRLSIL.

The V call is TRBV10-3, the J call TRBJ1-1; no reliable D call. This CDR3 has 13 amino acids. V lost 0 bases and J lost 6, with 8 bases in between. CDR1 is ENHRY, CDR2 SYGVKD, per germline. The CDR3 nucleotides are TGTGCCATCAGTGAGTCGTCCCAGCCTGAAGCTTTCTTT. Its protein product is CAISESSQPEAFF.

The rearrangement joins TRBV5-1 to TRBJ2-1; 9 bases map to TRBD2. The CDR3 contains 15 residues. Germline V gene lookup returns CDR1 SGHRS and CDR2 YFSETQ. V shed 0 bases, J shed 7 bases, and the junction held 5 bases outside the gene matches. The CDR3 sequence: CASSLVAGASNEQFF. CDR3 coding DNA: TGCGCCAGCAGCTTGGTAGCGGGAGCTAGTAATGAGCAGTTCTTC. The full variable domain, rest sourced from reference TRBV5-1 and TRBJ2-1, is KAGVTQTPRYLIKTRGQQVTLSCSPISGHRSVSWYQQTPGQGLQFLFEYFSETQRNKGNFPGRFSGRQFSNSRSEMNVSTLELGDSALYLCASSLVAGASNEQFFGPGTRLTVL.